This TCR beta chain appears in the sequencing data of a study of PD-1 blockade in classical Hodgkin lymphoma. The CDR3 has 13 residues. The germline V and J ends were trimmed by 6 bases and 4 bases, with 12 bases remaining between them. Germline V gene sequence: CDR1 SNHLY, CDR2 FYNNEI. General study points: CD4+ TCR diversity climbed significantly by C4D1, unlike CD8+ TCR diversity. Some patients started nivolumab under 1 year after ASCT, and they were excluded. Baseline diversity was lower in partial responders and progressors than complete responders. When set against healthy donors, newly diagnosed patients were reported to show lower baseline TCR diversity.

The repertoire was sequenced with immunoSEQ multiplex PCR; TCRdb's copy has only in-frame clones and lacks some. The profile covers under 65,000 clones, with roughly nine tenths appearing a single time and about 15% taken by the ten largest. Of note for this clone: Antigen unknown.

All the patients suffered relapse after autologous stem cell transplantation, and brentuximab vedotin exposure differed. The TCR originated in a human donor with classical Hodgkin lymphoma. V is TRBV2 and J is TRBJ1-2; D is possibly TRBD1 (5 bases). This material consisted of peripheral blood mononuclear cells (PBMCs), taken at baseline. CDR3 residues: CASRSGASYGYTF. The CDR3 nucleotides read TGTGCCAGCAGGTCCGGGGCCTCCTATGGCTACACCTTC.